This TCR beta chain was captured in a study of blood T cell repertoires in COVID-19. Assay: immunoSEQ multiplex PCR; the TCRdb copy retains only in-frame clones and omits some. The sample carries around 370,000 clones, 70% to 90% recorded once. The V segment lost 5 bases and the J segment 4 bases; nucleotides outside the gene matches: 4. Germline CDR1 and CDR2: MNHEY and SMNVEV (reference sequence). The CDR3 runs 14 residues. This receptor was taken from a young woman who had recovered from COVID-19. The V and J genes are TRBV27 and TRBJ1-5, with 8 bases that match TRBD1. Sequenced sample: PBMCs or T cells enriched from blood (not recorded which). As DNA, the CDR3 is TGTGCCAGCAGTATCCAGGGGGCTAATCAGCCCCAGCATTTT. Translation: CASSIQGANQPQHF.